Below, 16 T cell receptor beta chains from the same sample are listed, as sequenced in a study of blood T cell repertoires in COVID-19 (dated by TCRdb to about 2020). Receptor amplification or capture employed the immunoSEQ multiplex PCR assay. What TCRdb holds here is the immuneACCESS table cut down to in-frame rearrangements. Part of the clones is not present; checked against another copy, under half of the missing clones reflect an unresolved V gene, and the others are unexplained. The sample yields 250,000 to 350,000 clones; 70% to 85% were counted once. The ten largest clones represent roughly 1.5% of the sample. The sample taken for sequencing was peripheral blood. The receptors were sampled from a human donor with COVID-19, enrolled during active disease. The donor label of this sample is uncertain.

Concerning this clone itself: An end of the junction differs from the germline gene, which may be a read error. V is TRBV7-7 and J is TRBJ2-2, with 7 bases matching TRBD2. The germline V gene has CDR1 SSHAT and CDR2 FNYEAQ (reference sequence). CDR3 length equals 16 residues. CDR3 nucleotide sequence: TGTGCTAGCAGCTTAGTAGGCGGGAGTGGCACCGGGGAGCTGTTTTTT. Translating gives CASSLVGGSGTGELFF. Full variable domain (rest looked up from reference TRBV7-7 and TRBJ2-2): GAGVSQSPRYKVTKRGQDVTLRCDPISSHATLYWYQQALGQGPEFLTYFNYEAQPDKSGLPSDRFSAERPEGSISTLTIQRTEQRDSAMYRCASSLVGGSGTGELFFGEGSRLTVL.

Here the CDR3 DNA reads TGTGCCAGCAGCTTGTTTACAGGGCCCACCGGGGAGCTGTTTTTT. Amino acid sequence: CASSLFTGPTGELFF. This chain connects TRBV5-4 to TRBJ2-2; possible D gene TRBD1, 6 bases. With 1 base removed from V and 4 bases from J, the gap between germline ends came to 11 bases. CDR3 length: 15 residues. Germline CDR1 and CDR2: SGHNT and YYREEE (reference sequence). The entire variable domain, with the rest obtained from reference TRBV5-4 and TRBJ2-2, is as follows: ETGVTQSPTHLIKTRGQQVTLRCSSQSGHNTVSWYQQALGQGPQFIFQYYREEENGRGNFPPRFSGLQFPNYSSELNVNALELDDSALYLCASSLFTGPTGELFFGEGSRLTVL.

The sample holds many counts of this clone. CDR3 bases: TGTGCCAGCAGCCCTTCGACTAGCGGGAGTTTCTACAATGAGCAGTTCTTC. Translating gives CASSPSTSGSFYNEQFF. V gene TRBV7-8 combines with J gene TRBJ2-1; 12 bases line up with TRBD2. The CDR3 is 17 residues long. The V and J ends lost 5 bases and 3 bases, in that order; junction bases with no gene match: 8. Looked up from germline, CDR1 is SGHVS and CDR2 is FQNEAQ.

The chain joins TRBV30 to TRBJ2-5; the D gene is possibly TRBD2 (5 bases). Germline CDR1 GTSNPN, CDR2 SVGIG (reference sequence). The CDR3 runs to 11 residues. V lost 3 bases and J lost 5, with 7 bases in between. DNA for the CDR3: TGTGCCTGGAGGCCGGGGGAGACCCAGTACTTC. Its protein product is CAWRPGETQYF.

The CDR3 DNA reads as TGTGCCAGCAGTTTATCGCCGTACAACCTTTCACCCCTCCACTTT. Amino acid sequence: CASSLSPYNLSPLHF. The chain recombines TRBV27 with TRBJ1-6, with D hard to call. The CDR3 runs 15 residues. Germline CDR1 MNHEY, CDR2 SMNVEV (reference sequence). Trimming took off 0 bases at V and 9 bases at J, with 12 bases between the two ends.

J is TRBJ1-2 and V is TRBV28, with D hard to call. CDR3 length equals 14 residues. The germline V gene encodes CDR1 MDHEN and CDR2 SYDVKM. The V end was cut by 5 bases, the J end by 6 bases, with 16 bases between. The CDR3 here is CASSPRPRVNGYTF. CDR3 bases: TGTGCCAGCAGTCCCCGTCCCCGGGTGAATGGCTACACCTTC.

V gene TRBV28 combines with J gene TRBJ1-2, with D unresolved. The CDR3 loop spans 12 amino acids. Germline V lookup: CDR1 MDHEN, CDR2 SYDVKM. Trimming pared 5 bases from V and 5 bases from J, leaving 9 bases between. Written as DNA, the CDR3 is TGTGCCAGCAGTAAGGCGGAGTATGGCTACACCTTC. Translating it yields CASSKAEYGYTF.

The chain recombines TRBV11-3 with TRBJ1-1; the D gene is possibly TRBD1 (5 bases). The V end lost 5 bases, the J end lost 2 bases, and 12 bases lay between the germline ends. The CDR3 extends over 14 amino acids. Germline values: CDR1 SGHNT, CDR2 YENEEA. CDR3 DNA sequence: TGTGCCAGCAGCCAAGGAAGGGGCAACACTGAAGCTTTCTTT. This translates into CASSQGRGNTEAFF. The full variable domain, rest sourced from reference TRBV11-3 and TRBJ1-1, is EAGVVQSPRYKIIEKKQPVAFWCNPISGHNTLYWYLQNLGQGPELLIRYENEEAVDDSQLPKDRFSAERLKGVDSTLKIQPAELGDSAVYLCASSQGRGNTEAFFGQGTRLTVV.

This clone has a single count. The chain is built from TRBV7-2 and TRBJ2-7, with D perhaps TRBD2 (6 bases). There are 14 residues in the CDR3. V was clipped by 6 bases and J by 6 bases, with 18 bases between them. From germline, CDR1 is SGHTA and CDR2 FQGNSA. In DNA, the CDR3 is TGTGCCAGCAGTGTGAATTTTCGGGGGAGCGAGCAGTACTTC. Protein: CASSVNFRGSEQYF.

This rearrangement joins TRBV28 to TRBJ1-4, with D possibly matching TRBD1 (5 bases). Germline V gene lookup returns CDR1 MDHEN and CDR2 SYDVKM. Trimming shortened V by 3 bases and J by 5 bases, and 10 bases separated the two germline ends. This CDR3 spans 14 amino acids. The CDR3, as DNA: TGTGCCAGCAGTTTTCCGACAGTGAATGAAAAACTGTTTTTT. Residues: CASSFPTVNEKLFF.

This clone was detected ten times or more. This chain connects TRBV19 to TRBJ1-1; TRBD1 aligns across 8 bases. The length of the CDR3 is 14 residues. Germline V CDR1 and CDR2: LNHDA, SQIVND (reference sequence). J gave up 2 bases and V 6 bases, and 5 bases lay outside the gene matches. The CDR3 nucleotides are TGTGCCAGTAGACCAACAGGGGGAAACACTGAAGCTTTCTTT. Translated: CASRPTGGNTEAFF.

This chain links TRBV28 with TRBJ2-7, with 7 bases aligning to TRBD1. The CDR3 has 13 amino acids. Germline values: CDR1 MDHEN, CDR2 SYDVKM. V dropped 5 bases and J dropped 6; count of bases not matched to a gene: 7. The CDR3 DNA follows: TGTGCCAGCAGTGCCGGGACAGTCGCCGAGCAGTACTTC. Protein product: CASSAGTVAEQYF.

The V call is TRBV12-3 or TRBV12-4, the J call TRBJ2-3; 8 bases agree with TRBD2. CDR3 length: 13 residues. The J segment lost 6 bases and the V segment lost 10 bases, leaving 9 bases of the junction unmatched. The chain's CDR3 is CATLPGGVDTQYF. CDR3 nucleotide sequence: TGTGCCACGCTACCGGGGGGGGTGGATACGCAGTATTTT.

This clone was found once. The chain joins TRBV19 to TRBJ2-3; 14 nucleotides match TRBD2. The CDR3 covers 15 residues. CDR1 is LNHDA, CDR2 SQIVND, per germline (reference sequence). V gave up 7 bases and J gave up 8 bases; unmatched junction bases: 8. The CDR3 DNA reads TGTGCCAGTACCCCGGGACTAGCGGGAGAGGTTACGCAGTATTTT. Translation gives CASTPGLAGEVTQYF.

The chain joins TRBV10-3 to TRBJ2-7; TRBD2 might be the D (6 bases). V lost 4 bases to trimming and J lost 0 bases, with 10 bases between them. The V gene's germline CDR1 is ENHRY and CDR2 SYGVKD. The CDR3 loop spans 14 amino acids. The CDR3 protein is CAISGASDSYEQYF. In nucleotides, the CDR3 is TGTGCCATCAGTGGCGCTAGCGACTCCTACGAGCAGTACTTC.

This clone was counted a single time. The gene calls are TRBV7-9 and TRBJ2-2; TRBD1 might be the D (5 bases). With 0 bases removed from V and 2 bases from J, the gap between germline ends came to 13 bases. CDR1 and CDR2 from the germline V gene are SEHNR and FQNEAQ (reference sequence). CDR3 length: 17 amino acids. The CDR3 nucleotides read TGTGCCAGCAGCTTAGCGCTTACGACAGAAAACACCGGGGAGCTGTTTTTT. It yields the protein CASSLALTTENTGELFF.